This entry lists 3 T cell receptor beta chains sequenced from one sample in a study of identical twins. MiXCR, applied by TCRdb to the 5' RACE reads, yields one record per CDR3 protein. Counted here are approximately 700,000 distinct CDR3 sequences, 18% occurring once; the ten biggest clones make up 10% to 15%. The sample was also linked to a second study, of T cells expressing NK-cell markers.

Source material: PBMCs. These receptors originate from a young woman in good health.

The table lists this clonotype with a few counts. This rearrangement joins TRBV6-5 to TRBJ2-2, with D perhaps TRBD1 (5 bases). The CDR3 contains 14 residues. The germline V gene encodes CDR1 MNHEY and CDR2 SVGAGI. V was clipped by 4 bases and J by 4 bases, with 10 bases between them. In DNA form, the CDR3 reads TGTGCCAGCAGTTGGGGCAGCACCACCGGGGAGCTGTTTTTT. This translates into CASSWGSTTGELFF.

The V and J genes are TRBV12-3 or TRBV12-4 and TRBJ2-1; D uncertain. The V gene lost 2 bases and the J gene lost 14 bases, with 10 bases spanning the gap. CDR3 length: 11 residues. Here the CDR3 reads CASSLHGEEFF. CDR3 nucleotides: TGTGCCAGCAGTTTACATGGGGAAGAGTTCTTC.

The V gene is TRBV27, the J gene TRBJ2-7, with D perhaps matching TRBD2 (6 bases). The germline V gene has CDR1 MNHEY and CDR2 SMNVEV (reference sequence). This CDR3 is built from 14 residues. The V end lost 6 bases, the J end lost 3 bases, and 15 bases lay between the germline ends. The CDR3 region is CASSPRSGGYEQYF. The DNA for the CDR3 is TGTGCCAGCAGCCCCCGATCCGGGGGCTACGAGCAGTACTTC.